Below, one T cell receptor (beta chain) is given with its context. What this receptor recognizes is not known. Base qualities were left out, and no much larger clone turns up one base away. The time point label of this sample denotes: after neoadjuvant nivolumab, at surgical resection. The patients had newly diagnosed stage II-IVA oral cavity squamous cell carcinoma and had not received any prior systemic or radiation treatment. The cohort was composed of patients with HPV-negative, locally advanced oral cavity squamous cell carcinoma. Peripheral blood mononuclear cells were analyzed directly and were not maintained or expanded in culture. Samples were obtained from a longitudinal correlative study of a single-arm phase II trial of neoadjuvant nivolumab in oral cavity squamous cell carcinoma. Subject-matched pre- and post-treatment PBMCs and tumors from three responders and three non-responders were subjected to genomic DNA-based TCRbeta sequencing. Peripheral blood mononuclear cells were collected before nivolumab treatment and again after treatment, at the time of surgery. The Maxwell RSC DNA from Cells kit was used to extract genomic DNA from PBMCs.

The data are from a study of neoadjuvant anti-PD-1 for oral cavity cancer (dated by TCRdb to the early 2020s). About the full investigation: Patients mostly received three to four biweekly doses of nivolumab at 3 mg/kg before curative-intent surgical resection. For patients who did not progress, a fourth nivolumab dose was given around day 43, followed by definitive surgical resection on days 50-56. Patients with complete response, partial response or stable disease by RECIST 1.1 were defined as responders, whereas patients with progression were defined as non-responders. There were roughly 11 patients in the parent correlative cohort, and the response rate was roughly 34%. The investigation overall reported the following: Only a few patients per response group were included in the TCR analyses, and the authors called for validation in larger cohorts. After neoadjuvant nivolumab, T cell clonality (Gini index) in PBMCs was significantly higher in non-responders than in responders. A higher pretreatment blood Treg/Th17 ratio correlated with both higher pretreatment blood TCRbeta clonality and lower post-treatment tumor TCRbeta clonality.

PBMC libraries used mostly about 450 ng of input genomic DNA for deep sequencing, with six replicates per sample. The immunoSEQ hsTCRbeta kit was used to prepare TCRbeta libraries according to the manufacturer's instructions. An Illumina NovaSeq 6000 S4 flow cell was used to sequence the final libraries, which had first been combined to 3 nM. Per the authors' processing: The immunoSEQ Analyzer was used for raw data preprocessing and quality control. The analysis was restricted to productive rearrangements, with each unique CDR3 amino acid sequence defining a clonotype. Repertoire clonality was estimated as the Gini-Simpson index, which was calculated using the R package tcR. Student's t test was used to compare Gini indices, and Pearson correlation was used to assess associations with tumor size change. Here the immuneACCESS table is served through TCRdb, limited to in-frame sequences with V and J called. Missing clones are a known gap in these copies; in checked studies unresolved V genes cover under half, and the rest lacks a known reason. That table gives V, J and clone size, and the DNA gave D and trimming. This sample lists around 65,000 clones; about 86% were detected once. The ten most abundant clones make up around 3% of the sample.

This clonotype was obtained from a person aged 40 to 85 with oral cavity squamous cell carcinoma. The material sequenced was PBMCs, taken after nivolumab (anti-PD-1) treatment.

At the DNA level, the sequence is TGTGCCTGGAGTGTAGGGGCCTTTAGCGGGAGCAACGAGCAGTACTTC. This encodes CAWSVGAFSGSNEQYF. This receptor chain uses TRBV30 and TRBJ2-7, with TRBD2 matching 9 junction bases. CDR1 and CDR2 (GTSNPN, SVGIG) derive from the germline V gene (reference sequence). V is trimmed back by 0 bases and J by 5 bases, and the junction contains 11 bases that no gene match accounts for. Taken from cysteine to phenylalanine, the CDR3 has 16 residues. Only the CDR3 portion is preserved as DNA: 48 bases, with reading frame beginning at the first base.